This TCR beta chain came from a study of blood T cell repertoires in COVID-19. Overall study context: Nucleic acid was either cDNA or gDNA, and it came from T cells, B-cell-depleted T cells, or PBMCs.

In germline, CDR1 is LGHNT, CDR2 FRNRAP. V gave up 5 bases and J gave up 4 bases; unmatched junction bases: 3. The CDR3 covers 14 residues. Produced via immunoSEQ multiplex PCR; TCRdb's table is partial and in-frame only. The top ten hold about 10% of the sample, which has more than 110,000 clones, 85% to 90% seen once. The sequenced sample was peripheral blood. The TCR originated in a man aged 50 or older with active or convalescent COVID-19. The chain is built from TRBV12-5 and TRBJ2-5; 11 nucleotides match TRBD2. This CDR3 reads CASGPGLAGETQYF. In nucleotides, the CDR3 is TGTGCTAGTGGTCCCGGACTAGCGGGAGAGACCCAGTACTTC.